This TCR beta chain was profiled in a study of blood T cell repertoires in COVID-19. Some clones are missing from TCRdb's copy, which holds only in-frame ones; the method was immunoSEQ multiplex PCR. The sample yields roughly 100,000 clones, 84% seen once. The TCR sequence derives from a human donor in a cohort sampled during active or convalescent COVID-19. The sequencing input was peripheral blood.

DNA for the CDR3: TGTGCCAGCAGTGAAATAACAGGCGCTAATGAAAAACTGTTTTTT. Translating gives CASSEITGANEKLFF. This chain links TRBV6-1 with TRBJ1-4; the D gene is possibly TRBD1 (5 bases). The length of the CDR3 is 15 residues. The germline V gene encodes CDR1 MNHNS and CDR2 SASEGT. The ends were cut back, 2 bases at V and 3 bases at J, with 10 bases in the middle.